This entry concerns a single TCR beta chain. The data were obtained in a study of T cells expressing NK-cell markers. Study summary: Source material for TCR beta repertoires consisted of sorted CD3+CD56+NKG2C+, CD3+CD56+NKG2C- and CD3+CD56-NKG2C+ T cells. HCMV seropositivity marked most of the eight sequenced donors; one was seronegative.

There are 15 residues in the CDR3. CDR1 is SGHNT and CDR2 is YYREEE in the germline V gene (reference sequence). Making the TCR beta cDNA relied on 5'RACE template switching with UMIs. TCRdb re-called the 5' RACE reads; every CDR3 protein appears as one record, without DNA. The sample includes 350,000 to 450,000 distinct CDR3 sequences. This TCR came from a man between 18 and 69 years old in good health. The sample comprised blood T cells: a sorted CD56 or NKG2C T cell subset, CD4+ or CD8+ T cells, or bulk PBMC T cells (not recorded which). The chain is built from TRBV5-4 and TRBJ2-1; TCRdb indicates TRBD1, and absent DNA this call remains unverified. CDR3 amino acids: CASSRTRQGGNEQFF.